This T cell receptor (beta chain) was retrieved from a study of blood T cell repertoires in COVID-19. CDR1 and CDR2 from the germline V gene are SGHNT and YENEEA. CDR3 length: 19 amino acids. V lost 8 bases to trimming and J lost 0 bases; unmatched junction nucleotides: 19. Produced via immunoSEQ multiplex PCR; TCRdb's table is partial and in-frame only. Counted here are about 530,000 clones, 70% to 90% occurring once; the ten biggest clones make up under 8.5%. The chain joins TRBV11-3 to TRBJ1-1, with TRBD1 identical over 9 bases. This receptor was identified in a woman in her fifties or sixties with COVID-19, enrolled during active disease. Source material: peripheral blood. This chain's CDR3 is CASPPGGTGSKNMNTEAFF. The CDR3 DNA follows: TGTGCCAGCCCCCCGGGCGGGACAGGGTCCAAAAACATGAACACTGAAGCTTTCTTT.